Each of the 25 T cell receptor beta chains below was sequenced from the same sample in a study of ipilimumab plus nivolumab after autologous stem cell transplantation. This table comes from immunoSEQ multiplex PCR, and its TCRdb copy is limited to in-frame clones, with some not included. The sample has over 10,000 clones; 65% to 75% are singletons. The material was PBMCs, obtained in a trial of ipilimumab plus nivolumab as post-transplant consolidation. These receptor sequences come from a male donor with multiple myeloma.

The chain is built from TRBV7-9 and TRBJ2-7; a weak D match, TRBD1 (5 bases). The CDR3 runs to 14 residues. Germline V CDR1 and CDR2: SEHNR, FQNEAQ (reference sequence). V lost 2 bases and J lost 5, with 13 bases in between. The CDR3 is CASSLQGGDHEQYF. As DNA, the CDR3 is TGTGCCAGCAGCTTACAGGGTGGCGATCACGAGCAGTACTTC.

This chain connects TRBV4-1 to TRBJ1-5; 7 bases line up with TRBD1. V lost 1 base and J lost 6; bases outside the gene matches: 6. This CDR3 contains 15 residues. In germline, CDR1 is MGHRA, CDR2 YSYEKL. CDR3 sequence reads: CASSQVAGQSQPQHF. The CDR3 DNA follows: TGCGCCAGCAGCCAAGTAGCGGGACAGAGTCAGCCCCAGCATTTT.

V and J are TRBV30 and TRBJ2-5; no clear D gene. Trimming pared 0 bases from V and 5 bases from J, leaving 4 bases between. Germline V gene lookup returns CDR1 GTSNPN and CDR2 SVGIG (reference sequence). CDR3 length: 11 amino acids. CDR3 residues: CAWSVKETQYF. The CDR3 DNA reads TGTGCCTGGAGTGTAAAGGAGACCCAGTACTTC.

In this sample, this clone turned up once. CDR3 nucleotide sequence: TGTGCCTGGAGTCAGAGCGGGGGGGCTACAGATACGCAGTATTTT. Protein sequence: CAWSQSGGATDTQYF. The chain combines TRBV30 with TRBJ2-3; the match to TRBD2 covers 10 bases. The CDR3 sequence is 15 residues long. CDR1 is GTSNPN and CDR2 is SVGIG in the germline V gene (reference sequence). The trim removed 2 bases at V and 3 bases at J, leaving 5 bases unmatched.

The rearrangement uses TRBV7-5 and TRBJ2-7; the table's D call, TRBD1, was not checked against the DNA. TRBV7-5 is a known pseudogene. The CDR3 totals 13 residues. CDR3 sequence reads: CASSLWTGDEQYF. DNA of the CDR3: TGTGCCAGCAGCTTATGGACAGGGGACGAGCAGTACTTC.

V usage is TRBV5-4 and J usage is TRBJ2-1, with 9 bases identical to TRBD2. J lost 9 bases, V lost 0 bases, and 7 bases had no gene match. Germline V CDR1 and CDR2: SGHNT, YYREEE (reference sequence). There are 15 residues in the CDR3. The CDR3: CASSLDGGGAGEQFF. The CDR3 bases are TGTGCCAGCAGCTTGGACGGCGGGGGGGCCGGTGAGCAGTTCTTC.

The chain has TRBV7-4 and TRBJ2-7, with a possible D match to TRBD1 (6 bases). The CDR3 spans 13 residues. Deletions cut 5 bases from V and 1 base from J, with 9 bases between. In germline, CDR1 is SGHVT, CDR2 SQSDAQ. Here the CDR3 reads CASSPGTSYEQYF. The DNA of the CDR3 is TGTGCCAGCAGCCCAGGGACATCCTACGAGCAGTACTTC.

V usage is TRBV29-1 and J usage is TRBJ1-4; possible D gene TRBD1, 5 bases. CDR1 SQVTM and CDR2 ANQGSEA come from the germline V gene. CDR3 length: 13 amino acids. V was shortened by 6 bases and J by 8 bases, with 16 bases between the two germline ends. The DNA of the CDR3 is TGCAGCGTCGCCGGGACCTCGGGGGAAAAACTGTTTTTT. Translating it yields CSVAGTSGEKLFF.

V gene TRBV7-3 combines with J gene TRBJ2-3; D uncertain. Germline values: CDR1 SGHTA, CDR2 FQGTGA. V was pared by 3 bases and J by 0 bases, with 10 bases between. This CDR3 region has 15 residues. CDR3 sequence (DNA): TGTGCCAGCAGCTTCGGTGGTGCTAGCACAGATACGCAGTATTTT. Protein sequence: CASSFGGASTDTQYF.

V is TRBV5-4 and J is TRBJ2-5; possible D gene TRBD2, 7 bases. The end of the DNA fits TRBJ2-7 better, so the J call may be wrong. The length of the CDR3 is 14 residues. The V gene's germline CDR1 is SGHNT and CDR2 YYREEE (reference sequence). DNA for the CDR3: TGTGCCAGCAGCTTGAGGGGGGGTGCCAACGAGCAGTACTTC. It is translated as CASSLRGGANEQYF.

This chain joins TRBV4-1 and TRBJ2-1, with 13 bases matching TRBD2. With V trimmed by 0 bases and J by 8 bases, 4 bases remained unmatched. The CDR3 is 16 amino acids. Germline CDR1 MGHRA, CDR2 YSYEKL. CDR3 nucleotides: TGCGCCAGCAGCCAAGACGGACTAGCGGGGGTTGATGAGCAGTTCTTC. Protein: CASSQDGLAGVDEQFF.

The V gene is TRBV28, the J gene TRBJ2-5; possibly TRBD1 or TRBD2 for D (7 bases each). From germline, CDR1 is MDHEN and CDR2 SYDVKM. The V end lost 5 bases, the J end lost 5 bases, and 15 bases lay between the germline ends. CDR3 size: 14 residues. Here the CDR3 DNA reads TGTGCCAGCAGTGGGCAGGGGGGGTTCGAGACCCAGTACTTC. The encoded protein is CASSGQGGFETQYF.

J is TRBJ2-4 and V is TRBV28, with a weak D call TRBD1 (5 bases). V was cut by 2 bases and J by 8 bases, with 13 bases left in between. Germline V gene lookup returns CDR1 MDHEN and CDR2 SYDVKM. The CDR3 extends over 14 amino acids. CDR3 loop: CASSLTTLGDIQYF. The DNA for the CDR3 is TGTGCCAGCAGTTTAACGACATTAGGGGACATTCAGTACTTC. The full variable domain, its missing parts supplied by reference TRBV28 and TRBJ2-4, is DVKVTQSSRYLVKRTGEKVFLECVQDMDHENMFWYRQDPGLGLRLIYFSYDVKMKEKGDIPEGYSVSREKKERFSLILESASTNQTSMYLCASSLTTLGDIQYFGAGTRLSVL.

This clone was observed a few times. The gene calls are TRBV7-9 and TRBJ1-1, with D tentatively TRBD1 (6 bases). Germline assignment: CDR1 SEHNR and CDR2 FQNEAQ (reference sequence). This CDR3 is 14 amino acids long. With 6 bases removed from V and 1 base from J, the gap between germline ends came to 12 bases. The CDR3 DNA sequence: TGTGCCAGCAGAAAACAGGGAGGGAACACTGAAGCTTTCTTT. Its protein is CASRKQGGNTEAFF. Drawing the rest from reference TRBV7-9 and TRBJ1-1, the complete variable domain is DTGVSQNPRHKITKRGQNVTFRCDPISEHNRLYWYRQTLGQGPEFLTYFQNEAQLEKSRLLSDRFSAERPKGSFSTLEIQRTEQGDSAMYLCASRKQGGNTEAFFGQGTRLTVV.

This clone came up once. The rearrangement joins TRBV29-1 to TRBJ2-7, with TRBD2 matching 8 bases. Per the germline V gene, CDR1 is SQVTM and CDR2 is ANQGSEA. Germline trimming cut 7 bases from V and 2 bases from J; bases unmatched to any gene: 7. This CDR3 is 13 amino acids long. CDR3: CSATSGGPYEQYF. The CDR3 DNA sequence: TGCAGCGCGACCAGCGGGGGCCCCTACGAGCAGTACTTC.

The chain uses TRBV7-2 and TRBJ2-2, with 8 bases lining up with TRBD1. The germline CDR1 and CDR2 sequences are SGHTA and FQGNSA. The CDR3 extends over 13 amino acids. The J segment lost 5 bases and the V segment lost 11 bases, leaving 7 bases of the junction unmatched. The CDR3 sequence is CAVGQGRTGELFF. CDR3 DNA sequence: TGTGCCGTAGGACAGGGTCGAACCGGGGAGCTGTTTTTT.

J is TRBJ2-2 and V is TRBV14; D call uncertain. Germline V CDR1 and CDR2: SGHDN, FVKESK. The CDR3 runs 15 residues. V was trimmed by 1 base and J by 2 bases, leaving 8 bases between them. In nucleotides, the CDR3 is TGTGCCAGCAGCCAAGGGATTGTTAACACCGGGGAGCTGTTTTTT. Amino acids: CASSQGIVNTGELFF.

The chain joins TRBV6-1 to TRBJ2-3, with 9 bases identical to TRBD1. The CDR3 runs 12 residues. J gave up 8 bases and V 8 bases, and 5 bases lay outside the gene matches. Looked up from germline, CDR1 is MNHNS and CDR2 is SASEGT. CDR3 protein: CASQTGQGTQYF. CDR3 bases: TGTGCCAGCCAAACGGGACAGGGTACGCAGTATTTT.

Worth noting for this clone: A much larger clone lies a single base off, so this may be a read error. The V gene is TRBV6-9, the J gene TRBJ2-7; 7 bases map to TRBD2. V shed 6 bases and J 2 bases; nucleotides not matched to a gene: 1. CDR3 length equals 12 residues. From germline, CDR1 is MNHGY and CDR2 SVAAGI. The CDR3 here is CASRGGTYEQYF. The CDR3 nucleotides are TGTGCCAGCAGGGGGGGGACCTACGAGCAGTACTTC.

This clone was counted between two and nine times. The rearrangement links TRBV28 to TRBJ1-3; D may be TRBD1 (5 bases). The CDR3 runs 14 residues. Germline assignment: CDR1 MDHEN and CDR2 SYDVKM. The V and J ends lost 5 bases and 0 bases respectively, with 8 bases between them. The CDR3: CASSTGHSGNTIYF. The DNA for the CDR3 is TGTGCCAGCAGTACCGGACACTCTGGAAACACCATATATTTT.

This clone was recorded once. The CDR3 sequence: CASSSRYAGELFF. The CDR3 coding sequence is TGTGCCAGCAGCTCCCGTTACGCCGGGGAGCTGTTTTTT. V usage is TRBV7-3 and J usage is TRBJ2-2; D is uncertain. Per germline, CDR1 SGHTA and CDR2 FQGTGA. V was shortened by 4 bases and J by 6 bases, with 9 bases between the two germline ends. This CDR3 comprises 13 residues.

V gene TRBV9 combines with J gene TRBJ1-2; no definite D call. The germline CDR1 and CDR2 sequences are SGDLS and YYNGEE. The V and J ends lost 1 base and 7 bases respectively, with 11 bases between them. This CDR3 contains 13 residues. The CDR3 nucleotides are TGTGCCAGCAGCGTATCGGGGATTATTGGCTACACCTTC. Protein product: CASSVSGIIGYTF.

The chain carries TRBV29-1 and TRBJ2-1, with 9 bases matching TRBD1. The junction had 2 bases not matched to a gene; V was cut back by 5 bases and J by 3 bases. The CDR3 runs 13 residues. Germline CDR1 is SQVTM and CDR2 is ANQGSEA. The CDR3 spells CSVSTGGYNEQFF. The CDR3 DNA reads TGCAGCGTTTCGACAGGGGGCTACAATGAGCAGTTCTTC.

This chain connects TRBV7-9 to TRBJ2-4; tentatively, D is TRBD1 (6 bases). CDR3 size: 15 residues. V lost 5 bases to trimming and J lost 7 bases, with 18 bases between them. Looked up from germline, CDR1 is SEHNR and CDR2 is FQNEAQ (reference sequence). The CDR3, as DNA: TGTGCCAGCAGCCAAGATACAGGCACAGGGAACATTCAGTACTTC. The encoded protein is CASSQDTGTGNIQYF. Full variable domain (outside the CDR3, taken from reference TRBV7-9 and TRBJ2-4): DTGVSQNPRHKITKRGQNVTFRCDPISEHNRLYWYRQTLGQGPEFLTYFQNEAQLEKSRLLSDRFSAERPKGSFSTLEIQRTEQGDSAMYLCASSQDTGTGNIQYFGAGTRLSVL.

The V gene is TRBV18, the J gene TRBJ1-1; the D gene is possibly TRBD1 (5 bases). The CDR3 runs to 14 residues. Trimming shortened V by 2 bases and J by 4 bases, and 11 bases separated the two germline ends. The germline V gene encodes CDR1 KGHSH and CDR2 LQKENI. The CDR3 DNA is TGTGCCAGCTCACCAAGAGCAGGGATCACTGAAGCTTTCTTT. It encodes CASSPRAGITEAFF.